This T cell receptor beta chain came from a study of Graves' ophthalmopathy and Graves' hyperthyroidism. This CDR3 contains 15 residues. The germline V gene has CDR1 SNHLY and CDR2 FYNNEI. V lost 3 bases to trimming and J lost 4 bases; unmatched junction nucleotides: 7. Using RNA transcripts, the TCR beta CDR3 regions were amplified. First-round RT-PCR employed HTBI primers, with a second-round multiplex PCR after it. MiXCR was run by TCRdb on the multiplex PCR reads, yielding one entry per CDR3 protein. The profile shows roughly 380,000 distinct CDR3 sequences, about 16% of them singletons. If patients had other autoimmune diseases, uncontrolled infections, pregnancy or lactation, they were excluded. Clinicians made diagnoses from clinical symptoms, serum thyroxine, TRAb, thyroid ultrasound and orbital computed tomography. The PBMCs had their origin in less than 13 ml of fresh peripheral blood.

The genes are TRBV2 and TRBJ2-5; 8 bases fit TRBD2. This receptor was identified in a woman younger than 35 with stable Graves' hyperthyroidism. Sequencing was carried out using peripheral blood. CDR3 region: CASSDSGGEGETQYF. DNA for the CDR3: TGTGCCAGCAGTGACAGCGGGGGTGAAGGAGAGACCCAGTACTTC.